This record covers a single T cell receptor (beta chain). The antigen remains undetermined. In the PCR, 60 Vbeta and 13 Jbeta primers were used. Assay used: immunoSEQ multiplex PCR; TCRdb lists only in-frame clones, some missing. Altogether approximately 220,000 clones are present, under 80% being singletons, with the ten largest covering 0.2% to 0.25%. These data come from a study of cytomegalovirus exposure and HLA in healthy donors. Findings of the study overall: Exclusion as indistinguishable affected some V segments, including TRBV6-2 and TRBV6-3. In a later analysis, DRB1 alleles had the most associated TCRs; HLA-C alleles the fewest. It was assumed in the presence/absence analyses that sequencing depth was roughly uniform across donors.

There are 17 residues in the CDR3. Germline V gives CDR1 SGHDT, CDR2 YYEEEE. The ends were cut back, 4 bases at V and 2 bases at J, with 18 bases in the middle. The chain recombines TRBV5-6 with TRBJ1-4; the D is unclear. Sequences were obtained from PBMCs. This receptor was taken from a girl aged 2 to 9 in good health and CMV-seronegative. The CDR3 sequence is CASSPSREVGTNEKLFF. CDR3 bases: TGTGCCAGCAGCCCTTCACGGGAAGTAGGGACTAATGAAAAACTGTTTTTT.